The TCR beta chain described here comes from a study of T cell responses to AZD1222 COVID-19 vaccine. The study, taken as a whole, reports: Repertoires were sampled only after the peak T cell response. Baseline seropositivity occurred in only a handful of AZD1222 recipients. Donor demographics were predominantly white British with a female majority; clonal diversity may be underestimated. Across the whole spike, CD4 TCRs peaked at regions 160-218 and 743-854.

As for this clone: No antigen is known for it.

Sequenced by immunoSEQ multiplex PCR; TCRdb stores in-frame clones only, minus some. There are about 79,000 clones in the sample; 80% occur only once, and around 20% lies in the top ten. Germline CDR1 and CDR2: MNHNS and SASEGT. The CDR3 loop spans 16 amino acids. The V end was cut by 2 bases, the J end by 3 bases, with 16 bases between. This clonotype originated in an adult in good health. The gene calls are TRBV6-1 and TRBJ1-2; no reliable D call. Material: peripheral blood, obtained on day 0 of AZD1222 vaccination. The CDR3 loop reads CASSETRDPGDYGYTF. The CDR3 nucleotides read TGTGCCAGCAGTGAAACCCGGGATCCGGGCGACTATGGCTACACCTTC.